These 27 T cell receptor beta chains were sequenced from one sample in a study of blood T cell repertoires in COVID-19. TCRdb keeps only in-frame clones here, not all; method: immunoSEQ multiplex PCR. The sample has about 64,000 clones; about 88% are singletons. Sequenced: peripheral blood. These receptors all come from a man between 65 and 85 years old with acute or convalescent COVID-19.

The rearrangement uses TRBV18 and TRBJ1-2; D is perhaps TRBD1 (5 bases). This CDR3 comprises 14 residues. Germline CDR1 reads KGHSH; CDR2 reads LQKENI. The ends were cut back, 3 bases at V and 7 bases at J, with 15 bases in the middle. CDR3 loop: CASSPEGRWRGYTF. The CDR3 nucleotides are TGTGCCAGCTCACCGGAGGGACGTTGGCGTGGCTACACCTTC.

The rearrangement joins TRBV9 to TRBJ2-1, with D possibly TRBD2 on 5 matching bases. CDR1 SGDLS and CDR2 YYNGEE come from the germline V gene. Deletions cut 4 bases from V and 8 bases from J, with 13 bases between. The CDR3 is 13 amino acids. The CDR3 DNA follows: TGTGCCAGCAGCCCCCGGGGTGTCGATGAGCAGTTCTTC. It is translated as CASSPRGVDEQFF.

J is TRBJ2-2 and V is TRBV7-8; tentatively, D is TRBD1 (6 bases). The germline gives CDR1 SGHVS, CDR2 FQNEAQ. The ends were cut back, 5 bases at V and 6 bases at J, with 19 bases in the middle. This CDR3 is 16 amino acids long. The CDR3 protein is CASSLVAGVEAGELFF. The CDR3 nucleotides are TGTGCCAGCAGCCTAGTGGCAGGGGTTGAGGCCGGGGAGCTGTTTTTT. Combining the CDR3 with reference TRBV7-8 and TRBJ2-2 gives the whole variable domain GAGVSQSPRYKVAKRGQDVALRCDPISGHVSLFWYQQALGQGPEFLTYFQNEAQLDKSGLPSDRFFAERPEGSVSTLKIQRTQQEDSAVYLCASSLVAGVEAGELFFGEGSRLTVL.

The genes are TRBV18 and TRBJ2-7; 9 nucleotides align to TRBD1. Germline V gene lookup returns CDR1 KGHSH and CDR2 LQKENI. This CDR3 has 15 amino acids. J was trimmed by 4 bases and V by 5 bases; bases with no gene match: 9. Here the CDR3 DNA reads TGTGCCAGCTCATTAGGGGGGACAGGGAATTACGAGCAGTACTTC. Residues: CASSLGGTGNYEQYF.

A remark on this clone: Other DNA sequences of this sample code for an identical CDR3. This chain links TRBV6-4 with TRBJ2-3; 13 bases are shared with TRBD2. CDR3 size: 15 residues. V lost 5 bases and J lost 4; bases outside the gene matches: 3. Germline V CDR1 and CDR2: MRHNA, SNTAGT. CDR3: CASSTSGGAADTQYF. The CDR3 nucleotides are TGTGCCAGCAGTACTAGCGGGGGGGCCGCAGATACGCAGTATTTT.

This sequence joins TRBV7-6 and TRBJ2-3, with TRBD1 as a possible D gene (6 bases). The germline V and J ends were trimmed by 5 bases and 3 bases, with 15 bases remaining between them. CDR1 is SGHVS and CDR2 is FNYEAQ in the germline V gene. The CDR3 length is 15 residues. CDR3: CASSHPGHETDTQYF. The DNA for the CDR3 is TGTGCCAGCAGCCATCCGGGACACGAGACAGATACGCAGTATTTT.

This sequence joins TRBV7-9 and TRBJ2-3; 7 bases are shared with TRBD2. The CDR3 runs to 17 residues. V trimming: 5 bases; J trimming: 5 bases; junction bases outside the gene matches: 16. Germline assignment: CDR1 SEHNR and CDR2 FQNEAQ (reference sequence). CDR3 residues: CASSTRGRGRGRDTQYF. The CDR3, as DNA: TGTGCCAGCAGCACCCGGGGGAGGGGAAGGGGAAGAGATACGCAGTATTTT.

The chain combines TRBV30 with TRBJ1-4; D is unresolved. This CDR3 contains 14 residues. Per germline, CDR1 GTSNPN and CDR2 SVGIG (reference sequence). Between the trimmed V and J ends, which lost 5 bases and 8 bases, there was a span of 18 bases. In nucleotides, the CDR3 is TGTGCCTGGCGGAATCGAGGGCAGGCAGAAAAACTGTTTTTT. Residues: CAWRNRGQAEKLFF.

J is TRBJ2-3 and V is TRBV7-9, with TRBD2 identical over 11 bases. Germline CDR1 is SEHNR and CDR2 is FQNEAQ (reference sequence). CDR3 length: 19 amino acids. J lost 8 bases, V lost 5 bases, and 21 bases had no gene match. The CDR3 DNA reads TGTGCCAGCAGCCCCCTTTTGACTAGCGGGGTTTTGGACGGAGCTACGCAGTATTTT. This translates into CASSPLLTSGVLDGATQYF.

The DNA for the CDR3 is TGTGCCAGCAGCCCGCCCGCGGGGGGAGGCGAGACCCAGTACTTC. It encodes CASSPPAGGGETQYF. The chain joins TRBV21-1 to TRBJ2-5; TRBD2 is the table's D call, not checked against the DNA. TRBV21-1 is a recognized pseudogene. The CDR3 is made up of 15 amino acids.

The chain recombines TRBV3-1 (or the pseudogene TRBV3-2) with TRBJ2-3; perhaps TRBD2 as D (6 bases). The V gene's germline CDR1 is LGHDT and CDR2 YNNKEL (reference sequence). Trimming removed 0 bases from V and 3 bases from J, with 16 bases in between. This CDR3 spans 17 amino acids. The CDR3 nucleotides read TGTGCCAGCAGCCAAGATTTGCGGGGAGTTATTACAGATACGCAGTATTTT. This codes for CASSQDLRGVITDTQYF.

V is TRBV6-5 and J is TRBJ1-1; tentatively, D is TRBD1 (5 bases). Trimming took 0 bases from V and 1 from J, leaving 12 bases between them. The CDR3 sequence is 16 residues long. The germline gives CDR1 MNHEY, CDR2 SVGAGI. The CDR3 reads CASSYSQGLSNTEAFF. The CDR3 bases are TGTGCCAGCAGTTACTCCCAGGGACTCTCGAACACTGAAGCTTTCTTT.

The CDR3 DNA sequence: TGTGCCTACAGGGGACGTAACTATGGCTACACCTTC. Residues: CAYRGRNYGYTF. The chain joins TRBV30 to TRBJ1-2; 7 bases map to TRBD1. CDR3 length: 12 residues. CDR1 and CDR2 (germline): GTSNPN, SVGIG (reference sequence). After removal of 7 bases from V and 1 base from J, the junction contained 3 bases not matched to a gene.

The sample holds one count of this clone. This sequence joins TRBV7-9 and TRBJ1-4, with a weak D call TRBD1 (6 bases). This CDR3 spans 15 amino acids. V was trimmed by 4 bases and J by 3 bases, leaving 12 bases between them. Germline-derived CDR1 and CDR2 are SEHNR and FQNEAQ (reference sequence). The DNA of the CDR3 is TGTGCCAGCAGCTCTCGGACAGTTTCTAATGAAAAACTGTTTTTT. Translation: CASSSRTVSNEKLFF.

This sequence joins TRBV21-1 and TRBJ1-4; the table's D call of TRBD1 was not tested on the DNA. TRBV21-1 is termed a pseudogene. This CDR3 has 19 amino acids. CDR3 sequence reads: CASLQGRRTNKARNEKLFF. CDR3 nucleotides: TGTGCCAGTTTACAGGGGCGAAGAACTAATAAGGCCCGTAATGAAAAACTGTTTTTT.

CDR3 sequence: CASSLVFGPRNQPQHF. CDR3 in DNA: TGTGCCAGCAGCTTGGTCTTTGGGCCGCGCAATCAGCCCCAGCATTTT. V and J are TRBV5-8 and TRBJ1-5, with D uncertain. The CDR3 length is 16 residues. In germline, CDR1 is SGHTS, CDR2 YDEGEE. Trimming pared 0 bases from V and 2 bases from J, leaving 12 bases between.

V and J are TRBV6-1 and TRBJ2-3, with TRBD1 matching over 9 bases. The CDR3 sequence is 17 residues long. Germline trimming cut 2 bases from V and 2 bases from J; bases unmatched to any gene: 8. Germline V CDR1 and CDR2: MNHNS, SASEGT. DNA for the CDR3: TGTGCCAGCAGTGAACAGGGAGGGACAGGGTACACAGATACGCAGTATTTT. Translated, it gives CASSEQGGTGYTDTQYF.

V is TRBV5-1 and J is TRBJ2-7; 10 bases align to TRBD2. The CDR3 has 15 residues. After removal of 0 bases from V and 2 bases from J, the junction contained 2 bases not matched to a gene. Germline loops: CDR1 SGHRS, CDR2 YFSETQ. The CDR3 here is CASSLELAGTYEQYF. CDR3 DNA sequence: TGCGCCAGCAGCTTGGAACTAGCGGGGACCTACGAGCAGTACTTC. Complete variable domain (other parts from reference TRBV5-1 and TRBJ2-7): KAGVTQTPRYLIKTRGQQVTLSCSPISGHRSVSWYQQTPGQGLQFLFEYFSETQRNKGNFPGRFSGRQFSNSRSEMNVSTLELGDSALYLCASSLELAGTYEQYFGPGTRLTVT.

The count of this clone is one. The chain combines TRBV27 with TRBJ2-7; 8 positions match TRBD1. V was pared by 3 bases and J by 3 bases, with 1 base of the junction left unmatched. The V gene's germline CDR1 is MNHEY and CDR2 SMNVEV (reference sequence). The CDR3 has 13 amino acids. The CDR3: CASSFGQGYEQYF. Here the CDR3 DNA reads TGTGCCAGCAGTTTTGGACAGGGCTACGAGCAGTACTTC.

The chain couples TRBV7-3 to TRBJ1-2; 8 nucleotides align to TRBD1. Per germline, CDR1 SGHTA and CDR2 FQGTGA. The CDR3 is made up of 16 amino acids. With 1 base clipped from V and 7 bases from J, the junction kept 11 bases outside the gene matches. The CDR3 DNA is TGTGCCAGCAGCTTAAGGGCGGAGGACAGGGAAAGTGGCTACACCTTC. The encoded protein is CASSLRAEDRESGYTF.

The genes are TRBV19 and TRBJ1-6, with 11 positions matching TRBD1. The CDR3 covers 16 residues. With V trimmed by 5 bases and J by 6 bases, 6 bases remained unmatched. Germline V gives CDR1 LNHDA, CDR2 SQIVND (reference sequence). DNA of the CDR3: TGTGCCAGTAGTCCAAGGACAGGGGGCTTTAATTCACCCCTCCACTTT. This encodes CASSPRTGGFNSPLHF.

The CDR3 is CASTPFGTGDSNQPQHF. The DNA of the CDR3 is TGTGCCAGTACCCCTTTTGGGACAGGGGATAGCAATCAGCCCCAGCATTTT. This chain uses TRBV19 with TRBJ1-5; 10 bases align to TRBD1. V lost 7 bases and J lost 0; bases outside the gene matches: 9. Per germline, CDR1 LNHDA and CDR2 SQIVND (reference sequence). The CDR3 consists of 17 residues. Full variable domain (remainder filled in from reference TRBV19 and TRBJ1-5): DGGITQSPKYLFRKEGQNVTLSCEQNLNHDAMYWYRQDPGQGLRLIYYSQIVNDFQKGDIAEGYSVSREKKESFPLTVTSAQKNPTAFYLCASTPFGTGDSNQPQHFGDGTRLSIL.

The V and J genes are TRBV19 and TRBJ2-7; D may be TRBD2 (6 bases). The CDR3 extends over 11 amino acids. Germline V lookup: CDR1 LNHDA, CDR2 SQIVND (reference sequence). V dropped 3 bases and J dropped 7 bases, with 7 bases sitting between them. CDR3 in amino acids: CASSIGLEQYF. CDR3 DNA sequence: TGTGCCAGTAGTATCGGACTAGAGCAGTACTTC.

The rearrangement uses TRBV7-9 and TRBJ2-6, with 7 positions matching TRBD1. Germline V gives CDR1 SEHNR, CDR2 FQNEAQ (reference sequence). V lost 5 bases to trimming and J lost 0 bases; unmatched junction nucleotides: 10. CDR3 size: 18 residues. The CDR3 nucleotides are TGTGCCAGCAGCCTGCAGACAGGGTCGGGCTCTGGGGCCAACGTCCTGACTTTC. Amino acid sequence: CASSLQTGSGSGANVLTF.

This clone was seen only a few times. The V and J genes are TRBV2 and TRBJ1-1; perhaps TRBD1 as D (5 bases). Trimming shortened V by 8 bases and J by 0 bases, and 13 bases separated the two germline ends. Germline CDR1 and CDR2: SNHLY and FYNNEI. The CDR3 length is 14 residues. In nucleotides, the CDR3 is TGTGCCAGCCGGAAAGGACAAATGAACACTGAAGCTTTCTTT. Translating gives CASRKGQMNTEAFF.

The gene calls are TRBV5-1 and TRBJ2-2, with TRBD2 matching over 7 bases. The CDR3 totals 15 residues. Trimming took 5 bases from V and 0 from J; bases not matched to a gene: 4. In germline, CDR1 is SGHRS, CDR2 YFSETQ. The CDR3 bases are TGCGCCAGCAGGCAGGGACTACCGAACACCGGGGAGCTGTTTTTT. Protein sequence: CASRQGLPNTGELFF.

This chain joins TRBV18 and TRBJ2-3; D gene uncertain. V lost 4 bases and J 2 bases, leaving 10 bases between the germline ends. The germline gives CDR1 KGHSH, CDR2 LQKENI. CDR3 length: 14 residues. As DNA, the CDR3 is TGTGCCAGCTCACTAGCCCTCAACACAGATACGCAGTATTTT. Protein product: CASSLALNTDTQYF. The full variable domain, in which reference TRBV18 and TRBJ2-3 provide the parts outside the CDR3, is NAGVMQNPRHLVRRRGQEARLRCSPMKGHSHVYWYRQLPEEGLKFMVYLQKENIIDESGMPKERFSAEFPKEGPSILRIQQVVRGDSAAYFCASSLALNTDTQYFGPGTRLTVL.